The rows below give T cell receptor beta chains drawn from one sample of a study of regulatory T cells in long-lasting Graves disease. MiXCR was run by TCRdb on the multiplex PCR reads, yielding one entry per CDR3 protein. The data show roughly 530,000 distinct CDR3 sequences, with 15% to 20% seen just once and more than 20% held by the top ten. These same records also appear under a second study, on T cells in Graves' hyperthyroidism and ophthalmopathy.

Sequencing used peripheral blood mononuclear cells (PBMCs), obtained at new diagnosis, from a patient treated with antithyroid drugs. Source of these receptors: a woman aged 35-65 years with Graves disease. Each CDR3 is given with its conserved first and last residue. D genes are given only for firm matches. Only some rows state a clone size, as once, few, many or a class for expanded clones.

j_call | d_call | clone_size | v_call | cdr3_aa | cdr3_nt
TRBJ2-1 | . | many | TRBV3-1 | CASSPVPGVYNEQFF | TGTGCCAGCAGCCCGGTCCCTGGGGTTTACAATGAGCAGTTCTTC
TRBJ2-1 | . | few | TRBV18 | CASSPPAIKEQFF | TGTGCCAGCTCACCACCGGCCATAAAAGAGCAGTTCTTC
TRBJ2-2 | . | many | TRBV2 | CASGPSSGWTAGTGELFF | TGTGCCAGCGGCCCCTCGAGTGGTTGGACAGCGGGCACCGGGGAGCTGTTTTTT
TRBJ2-2 | TRBD2 | many | TRBV2 | CASSPDRTSSGGELFF | TGTGCCAGCAGTCCCGATAGGACTAGCTCGGGCGGGGAGCTGTTTTTT
TRBJ1-2 | . | . | TRBV3-1 | CASSQEMSPVYGYTF | TGTGCCAGCAGCCAAGAGATGTCACCGGTCTATGGCTACACCTTC
TRBJ2-3 | TRBD1 | many | TRBV7-3 | CASSLIAGQGSGTQYF | TGTGCCAGCAGCTTAATTGCAGGACAGGGATCGGGTACGCAGTATTTT
TRBJ2-1 | TRBD2 | . | TRBV4-1 | CASSQDSSGGLSYNEQFF | TGCGCCAGCAGCCAAGACTCTAGCGGGGGCCTCTCCTACAATGAGCAGTTCTTC
TRBJ2-2 | TRBD1 | many | TRBV11-2 | CASSKGQLNTGELFF | TGTGCCAGCAGCAAGGGACAGTTGAACACCGGGGAGCTGTTTTTT
TRBJ2-6 | TRBD1 | many | TRBV2 | CASRGIGQGRSGANVLTF | TGTGCCAGCAGGGGCATCGGACAGGGACGCTCTGGGGCCAACGTCCTGACTTTC
TRBJ2-7 | . | . | TRBV5-1 | CASTTGTIDEQYF | TGCGCCAGCACCACGGGGACCATCGATGAGCAGTACTTC
TRBJ1-5 | . | many | TRBV7-8 | CASSIATGDQPQHF | TGTGCCAGCAGCATTGCAACGGGTGATCAGCCCCAGCATTTT
TRBJ2-2 | . | many | TRBV7-2 | CASSPTGYTGELFF | TGTGCCAGCAGCCCGACAGGTTACACCGGGGAGCTGTTTTTT
TRBJ1-2 | . | few | TRBV5-1 | CASSLRLADYGYTF | TGTGCCAGCAGCTTGAGGTTGGCGGACTATGGCTACACCTTC
TRBJ1-2 | . | many | TRBV19 | CASSIGANYGYTF | TGTGCCAGCTCTATAGGGGCTAACTATGGCTACACCTTC
TRBJ1-4 | . | many | TRBV4-1 | CASSQDRPNTNEKLFF | TGCGCCAGCAGCCAAGACCGACCGAATACGAATGAAAAACTGTTTTTT
TRBJ2-4 | TRBD1 | . | TRBV6-1 | CATRDSGNIQYF | TGTGCCACCCGGGACAGTGGAAACATTCAGTACTTC
TRBJ1-3 | . | . | TRBV4-1 | CASSQDRWVRRNTIYF | TGCGCCAGCAGCCAAGATCGCTGGGTGAGGAGAAACACCATATATTTT
TRBJ2-2 | . | . | TRBV29-1 | CSVEVSNTGELFF | TGCAGCGTTGAGGTCAGCAACACCGGGGAGCTGTTTTTT
TRBJ1-1 | TRBD1 | . | TRBV12-3/TRBV12-4 | CAGSLGRGQGAAEAFF | TGTGCCGGCAGCCTCGGGCGGGGACAGGGGGCGGCTGAAGCTTTCTTT
TRBJ2-1 | . | . | TRBV7-2 | CASSLAGGPVYNEQFF | TGTGCCAGCAGCTTAGCGGGGGGGCCTGTCTACAATGAGCAGTTCTTC
TRBJ2-7 | . | . | TRBV4-1 | CASSQPDSYEQYF | TGCGCCAGCAGCCAACCCGACAGCTACGAGCAGTACTTC
TRBJ2-1 | . | . | TRBV6-2/TRBV6-3 | CASSYSAHEQFF | TGTGCCAGCAGTTACTCTGCCCATGAGCAGTTCTTC
TRBJ2-7 | TRBD2 | . | TRBV14 | CASSQLHSERGRPATYEQYF | TGTGCCAGCAGCCAACTCCACTCCGAGCGGGGGCGCCCGGCCACCTACGAGCAGTACTTC
TRBJ2-6 | . | . | TRBV7-9 | CASSRSGQFSGANVLTF | TGTGCCAGCAGTCGTTCCGGACAGTTCTCTGGGGCCAACGTCCTGACTTTC
TRBJ2-3 | TRBD2 | many | TRBV2 | CASSEEAGGHDTQYF | TGTGCCAGCAGTGAAGAGGCGGGGGGGCATGATACGCAGTATTTT
TRBJ1-6 | TRBD1 | . | TRBV6-1 | CASRGDRVKTPLHF | TGTGCCAGCAGAGGGGACAGGGTCAAGACACCCCTCCACTTT
TRBJ1-6 | . | few | TRBV12-3/TRBV12-4 | CASLRGGGNSPLHF | TGTGCCAGCCTCCGGGGGGGAGGGAATTCACCCCTCCACTTT
TRBJ2-1 | TRBD2 | once | TRBV19 | CASSIGGTSGGEQFF | TGTGCCAGTAGTATAGGGGGGACTAGCGGGGGCGAGCAGTTCTTC
TRBJ2-7 | . | . | TRBV3-1 | CASSRVPRGFEQYF | TGTGCCAGCAGCCGGGTCCCTCGGGGTTTCGAGCAGTACTTC
TRBJ2-5 | . | many | TRBV20-1 | CSAKVSGEETQYF | TGCAGTGCTAAGGTTTCTGGGGAGGAGACCCAGTACTTC
TRBJ2-5 | . | many | TRBV6-1 | CASSGTREETQYF | TGTGCCAGCAGTGGGACTCGTGAGGAGACCCAGTACTTC
TRBJ2-1 | TRBD2 | . | TRBV7-9 | CASSSPGLAEEQFF | TGTGCCAGCAGCTCGCCGGGACTAGCGGAGGAGCAGTTCTTC
TRBJ1-1 | TRBD1 | few | TRBV6-4 | CASSDSGRGLITEAFF | TGTGCCAGCAGTGACTCCGGCAGGGGGTTGATCACTGAAGCTTTCTTT
TRBJ2-2 | . | . | TRBV11-2 | CASSSTTGVGSGELFF | TGTGCCAGCAGCTCCACGACCGGGGTCGGGAGCGGGGAGCTGTTTTTT
TRBJ2-3 | . | many | TRBV5-1 | CASSAGTSTDTQYF | TGCGCCAGCAGCGCCGGGACTAGCACAGATACGCAGTATTTT
TRBJ2-7 | TRBD1 | many | TRBV20-1 | CSARPGGYVFEQYF | TGCAGTGCTAGGCCAGGGGGATACGTATTTGAGCAGTACTTC
TRBJ1-2 | . | many | TRBV5-1 | CASSLEGRPNYGYTF | TGCGCCAGCAGCTTGGAGGGCAGACCTAACTATGGCTACACCTTC
TRBJ2-3 | . | few | TRBV7-2 | CASSLFGGGATDTQYF | TGTGCCAGCAGCTTATTCGGCGGGGGCGCAACAGATACGCAGTATTTT
TRBJ1-5 | . | . | TRBV28 | CASLSSPGIDNQPQHF | TGTGCCAGCCTAAGCTCCCCAGGGATTGACAATCAGCCCCAGCATTTT
TRBJ2-3 | TRBD2 | . | TRBV5-1 | CASSLAAGREDTQYF | TGCGCCAGCAGCTTGGCGGCAGGGAGGGAAGATACGCAGTATTTT
TRBJ1-2 | . | many | TRBV10-3 | CATRDRSNYGYTF | TGTGCCACCCGGGACCGATCAAACTATGGCTACACCTTC
TRBJ1-1 | . | . | TRBV20-1 | CSARTTPNTEASF | TGCAGTGCTAGAACAACGCCGAACACTGAAGCTTCCTTT